Sequencing of this T cell receptor (beta chain) was carried out in a study of OX40 agonist ivuxolimab in advanced cancers. Study in general: People in dose escalation had one of these cancers: hepatocellular carcinoma, melanoma, renal cell or head and neck cancer.

Study outcomes and limitations: There were also nonresponders showing low normalized T-cell clonal expansion. Circulating CD4+ and CD8+ T cells showed clonal expansion by week 6 at 0.1 to 3.0 mg/kg.

J gave up 1 base and V 4 bases, and 5 bases lay outside the gene matches. CDR1 and CDR2 (germline): ENHRY, SYGVKD. The CDR3 consists of 17 residues. Note on this clone: The antigen is undetermined.

The protocol was immunoSEQ multiplex PCR, while the TCRdb copy is restricted to in-frame clones and leaves out a portion. The repertoire holds roughly 69,000 clones, with 91% as singletons. The sample consisted of CD4+ or CD8+ T cells sorted from blood, taken in a trial of the OX40 agonist ivuxolimab. This receptor was obtained from an adult with an advanced solid tumor such as melanoma, head and neck, liver or kidney cancer. The chain has TRBV10-3 and TRBJ2-3; 13 bases map to TRBD2. CDR3 in amino acids: CAISVRTSGSGTDTQYF. In DNA, the CDR3 is TGTGCCATCAGTGTGAGGACTAGCGGGAGTGGCACAGATACGCAGTATTTT.